The rows below give T cell receptor beta chains drawn from one sample of a study of blood T cells in healthy people across ages. TCRdb recomputed calls from the 5' RACE reads with MiXCR, one row per CDR3 protein. The sample carries about 1.4 million distinct CDR3 sequences, 59% recorded once. Sequenced: blood. All receptors derive from a man aged 18 to 30 in good health. The CDR3 runs from the conserved cysteine through the conserved F or W. A D gene is named only where the DNA matches it firmly. Not all rows give a size; the values are once, few, many and, for expanded clones, a class.

>TRBV20-1|.|.|TRBJ2-5
CSAERRAETQYF
TGCAGTGCCGAAAGGAGGGCCGAGACCCAGTACTTC
>TRBV7-2|.|.|TRBJ2-7
CASSPIGGYEQYF
TGTGCCAGCAGCCCGATAGGGGGGTACGAGCAGTACTTC
>TRBV20-1|TRBD2|.|TRBJ2-1
CSARTLAGDHPWGQFF
TGCAGTGCTAGAACCCTAGCGGGAGACCACCCATGGGGGCAGTTCTTC
>TRBV4-3|TRBD2|.|TRBJ2-7
CASSQEVTSGIYEQYF
TGCGCCAGCAGCCAAGAAGTCACAAGCGGGATCTACGAGCAGTACTTC
>TRBV4-1|TRBD1|.|TRBJ2-7
CASSSEPGQGNYEQYF
TGCGCCAGCAGCTCCGAACCGGGACAGGGCAATTACGAGCAGTACTTC
>TRBV5-1|.|few|TRBJ2-7
CASSLVVMNEQYF
TGCGCCAGCAGCTTGGTGGTGATGAACGAGCAGTACTTC
>TRBV6-6|.|.|TRBJ2-7
CASSDPTADEQYF
TGTGCCAGCAGCGATCCTACAGCGGACGAGCAGTACTTC
>TRBV6-5|.|few|TRBJ2-7
CASSYFGSEQYF
TGTGCCAGCAGTTACTTCGGGAGCGAGCAGTACTTC
>TRBV12-3/TRBV12-4|TRBD2|.|TRBJ2-1
CASIKAGPYNEQFF
TGTGCCAGCATAAAAGCGGGGCCCTACAATGAGCAGTTCTTC
>TRBV5-5|.|.|TRBJ1-6
CASSRDWNSPLHF
TGTGCCAGCAGTCGGGACTGGAATTCACCCCTCCACTTT
>TRBV3-1|TRBD2|few|TRBJ2-1
CASSRGLAGDEQFF
TGTGCCAGCAGCCGGGGACTAGCGGGGGATGAGCAGTTCTTC
>TRBV5-1|TRBD1|.|TRBJ1-4
CASSQPGGTNEKLFF
TGCGCCAGCAGCCAGCCAGGGGGAACTAATGAAAAACTGTTTTTT
>TRBV20-1|TRBD1|few|TRBJ2-7
CSASTGGVSYEQYF
TGCAGTGCTTCCACAGGGGGTGTCTCCTACGAGCAGTACTTC
>TRBV5-1|.|.|TRBJ1-2
CASSFEASYGYTF
TGCGCCAGCAGCTTTGAGGCCTCCTATGGCTACACCTTC
>TRBV7-9|.|.|TRBJ2-1
CASSFRGTKYNEQFF
TGTGCCAGCAGCTTTCGCGGAACCAAATACAATGAGCAGTTCTTC
>TRBV20-1|TRBD2|once|TRBJ2-7
CSAPAGTSGLTGEYF
TGCAGTGCTCCCGCCGGGACTAGCGGTCTTACCGGGGAGTACTTC
>TRBV12-5|.|once|TRBJ2-1
CASGPRTVGVGNEQFF
TGTGCTAGTGGCCCCCGTACGGTGGGAGTAGGCAATGAGCAGTTCTTC
>TRBV6-1|.|.|TRBJ1-1
CASSEFGNMNTEAFF
TGTGCCAGCAGTGAATTCGGGAACATGAACACTGAAGCTTTCTTT
>TRBV20-1|.|.|TRBJ2-1
CSARPYRGGMGYNEQFF
TGCAGTGCTAGACCCTATCGAGGGGGTATGGGATACAATGAGCAGTTCTTC
>TRBV27|TRBD1|.|TRBJ2-5
CASSLWQGAEETQYF
TGTGCCAGCAGTTTGTGGCAGGGGGCGGAAGAGACCCAGTACTTC
>TRBV4-3|.|.|TRBJ1-5
CASSQGVASNQPQHF
TGCGCCAGCAGCCAAGGGGTAGCTAGCAATCAGCCCCAGCATTTT
>TRBV28|TRBD1|.|TRBJ2-7
CASRDQGQGYEQYF
TGTGCCAGCAGGGATCAGGGACAGGGATACGAGCAGTACTTC
>TRBV7-6|.|few|TRBJ2-7
CASSLEVEGSYEQYF
TGTGCCAGCAGCTTAGAAGTCGAAGGCTCCTACGAGCAGTACTTC
>TRBV29-1|.|once|TRBJ1-2
CSSMQVPEDYGYTF
TGCAGCTCTATGCAGGTACCTGAGGACTATGGCTACACCTTC
>TRBV6-2/TRBV6-3|TRBD2|.|TRBJ2-5
CASTREGGSSETQYF
TGTGCCAGCACCCGCGAGGGCGGGAGCTCAGAGACCCAGTACTTC
>TRBV12-3/TRBV12-4|TRBD2|.|TRBJ2-7
CASSPMGGLSSYEQYF
TGTGCCAGCAGCCCTATGGGGGGACTAAGCTCCTACGAGCAGTACTTC
>TRBV4-2|.|few|TRBJ1-1
CASSQETLASEAFF
TGTGCCAGCAGCCAAGAGACGTTGGCATCTGAAGCTTTCTTT
>TRBV18|.|.|TRBJ1-6
CASSSENSPLHF
TGTGCCAGCTCGTCCGAGAATTCACCCCTCCACTTT
>TRBV13|TRBD2|.|TRBJ2-7
CASSAPSTSGYEQYF
TGTGCCAGCAGTGCTCCTTCGACTAGCGGGTACGAGCAGTACTTC
>TRBV12-5|TRBD1|.|TRBJ2-3
CASGLLTGSDTQYF
TGTGCTAGTGGTTTGCTGACAGGGTCAGATACGCAGTATTTT
>TRBV5-5|TRBD2|.|TRBJ2-7
CASSLAKPSGSIYEQYF
TGTGCCAGCAGCTTGGCCAAGCCTAGCGGGAGTATTTACGAGCAGTACTTC
>TRBV4-3|.|.|TRBJ2-7
CASSHTGEAYEQYF
TGCGCCAGCAGCCACACCGGGGAGGCCTACGAGCAGTACTTC
>TRBV16|.|.|TRBJ1-5
CASSQSRPGANQPQHF
TGTGCCAGCAGCCAATCGCGACCAGGGGCCAATCAGCCCCAGCATTTT
>TRBV7-9|.|.|TRBJ1-6
CASSLDSSAPLHF
TGTGCCAGCAGCTTAGACAGTTCGGCACCCCTCCACTTT
>TRBV6-2/TRBV6-3|TRBD1|.|TRBJ1-1
CASRSAGTGAGLDTEAFF
TGTGCCAGCAGAAGCGCCGGGACAGGGGCTGGTTTGGACACTGAAGCTTTCTTT
>TRBV28|.|.|TRBJ2-3
CASSLRVIGTQYF
TGTGCCAGCAGTTTAAGGGTTATAGGTACGCAGTATTTT
>TRBV27|TRBD2|.|TRBJ2-1
CASTLSGGPSYNEQFF
TGTGCCAGCACCTTGTCGGGGGGGCCCTCCTACAATGAGCAGTTCTTC
>TRBV20-1|TRBD1|.|TRBJ2-7
CSANPQGTGVSYEQYF
TGCAGTGCTAACCCCCAGGGGACAGGGGTCTCCTACGAGCAGTACTTC
>TRBV4-2|.|few|TRBJ2-1
CASSHRDLSYNEQFF
TGTGCCAGCAGCCATCGGGACCTTTCCTACAATGAGCAGTTCTTC
>TRBV9|TRBD1|.|TRBJ1-1
CASSVGWDRVTEAFF
TGTGCCAGCAGCGTAGGGTGGGACAGGGTCACTGAAGCTTTCTTT